Reported below is one T cell receptor beta chain. The data stem from a study of monozygotic twins with inflammatory bowel disease. TCRdb re-analyzed the 5' RACE reads; it lists each CDR3 protein once, without DNA. This sample's table reports roughly 160,000 distinct CDR3 sequences. Germline V gene sequence: CDR1 MNHEY, CDR2 SMNVEV (reference sequence). This CDR3 region has 14 residues. Sequenced input: blood. The source of this sequence is a human donor with ulcerative colitis or Crohn's disease, or a healthy co-twin of an affected twin (not recorded which). The chain couples TRBV27 to TRBJ1-3. CDR3 residues: CASSSRSSGNTIYF.